This T cell receptor (beta chain) was retrieved from a study of blood T cell repertoires in COVID-19. For the study at large: Acute-phase and convalescent COVID-19 samples originated in the United States, Italy and Spain.

Here immunoSEQ multiplex PCR was the method, and the copy in TCRdb shows in-frame clones only, minus some. This table holds 55,000 to 75,000 clones, 84% found once. V dropped 4 bases and J dropped 3 bases, with 8 bases sitting between them. There are 13 residues in the CDR3. Looked up from germline, CDR1 is SGHTA and CDR2 is FQGTGA. The sequenced sample was peripheral blood. J is TRBJ2-3 and V is TRBV7-3; a weak D match, TRBD2 (5 bases). The sequence derives from a man between 60 and 70 years old with COVID-19, enrolled during active disease. DNA of the CDR3: TGTGCCAGCAGCTCCTCGGGGACAGATACGCAGTATTTT. It is translated as CASSSSGTDTQYF.